These 30 T cell receptor beta chains were sequenced from one sample in a study of CD8+ T cells in alopecia areata. After isolation, RNA underwent reverse transcription to generate cDNA as the sequencing template. Produced via immunoSEQ multiplex PCR; TCRdb's table is partial and in-frame only. The table lists roughly 97,000 clones, roughly two fifths of them singletons. Sequenced input: CD4+ T cells sorted from blood. The receptors stem from a human donor with alopecia areata.

Notes on this clone: The sample has other DNA sequences that encode this CDR3 too. The gene calls are TRBV18 and TRBJ2-5; D uncertain. This CDR3 spans 11 amino acids. V was trimmed by 1 base and J by 5 bases, leaving 2 bases between them. Germline CDR1 reads KGHSH; CDR2 reads LQKENI. CDR3 in DNA: TGTGCCAGCTCACCACAGGAGACCCAGTACTTC. Translation: CASSPQETQYF.

This clone was observed a handful of times. The chain employs TRBV28 and TRBJ2-1; D gene unclear. This CDR3 comprises 12 residues. Deletions cut 4 bases from V and 2 bases from J, with 3 bases between. Germline V gene sequence: CDR1 MDHEN, CDR2 SYDVKM. The CDR3 loop is CASSSTYNEQFF. The CDR3 DNA sequence: TGTGCCAGCAGTTCGACCTACAATGAGCAGTTCTTC.

The chain employs TRBV5-1 and TRBJ2-1, with 12 bases matching TRBD2. The trim removed 0 bases at V and 4 bases at J, leaving 8 bases unmatched. The V gene's germline CDR1 is SGHRS and CDR2 YFSETQ. The length of the CDR3 is 18 residues. Written as DNA, the CDR3 is TGCGCCAGCAGCTTGGCCCCTAGCGGGGGGGCTTCATACAATGAGCAGTTCTTC. It codes for CASSLAPSGGASYNEQFF.

This chain joins TRBV5-1 and TRBJ2-7; 12 bases fit TRBD2. The CDR3 sequence is 15 residues long. Germline V gene lookup returns CDR1 SGHRS and CDR2 YFSETQ. Trimming at V came to 4 bases and at J to 3 bases, leaving 5 bases not matched to a gene. The CDR3 nucleotides are TGCGCCAGCAGCGAAAGGACTAGCGGGGACTACGAGCAGTACTTC. This codes for CASSERTSGDYEQYF.

This clone came up a few times. The J gene is TRBJ2-3, the V gene TRBV27; D is unclear. The CDR3 extends over 14 amino acids. Trimming took off 0 bases at V and 2 bases at J, with 6 bases between the two ends. The germline gives CDR1 MNHEY, CDR2 SMNVEV (reference sequence). The CDR3 DNA is TGTGCCAGCAGTTTATCCGAGGACACAGATACGCAGTATTTT. Amino acid sequence: CASSLSEDTDTQYF.

The chain joins TRBV29-1 to TRBJ2-2, with D hard to call. The CDR3 has 14 amino acids. Between the trimmed V and J ends, which lost 4 bases and 0 bases, there was a span of 9 bases. Germline V gene sequence: CDR1 SQVTM, CDR2 ANQGSEA. The CDR3 region is CSVGSSANTGELFF. CDR3 DNA: TGCAGCGTTGGATCTAGTGCGAACACCGGGGAGCTGTTTTTT.

This clone was seen a single time. The gene calls are TRBV7-3 and TRBJ2-7, with D perhaps TRBD1 (5 bases). CDR3 length equals 14 residues. V gave up 2 bases and J gave up 1 base, with 9 bases separating them. In germline, CDR1 is SGHTA, CDR2 FQGTGA. The CDR3 reads CASSLSAGSYEQYF. The CDR3 nucleotides read TGTGCCAGCAGCTTATCGGCAGGGTCCTACGAGCAGTACTTC. The variable domain in full, completed from reference TRBV7-3 and TRBJ2-7, reads GAGVSQTPSNKVTEKGKYVELRCDPISGHTALYWYRQSLGQGPEFLIYFQGTGAADDSGLPNDRFFAVRPEGSVSTLKIQRTERGDSAVYLCASSLSAGSYEQYFGPGTRLTVT.

This clone was observed a few times. J is TRBJ2-7 and V is TRBV15; 10 bases are shared with TRBD2. The V and J ends lost 1 base and 3 bases, in that order; junction bases with no gene match: 6. Germline V gene sequence: CDR1 LNHNV, CDR2 YYDKDF (reference sequence). The CDR3 has 16 residues. CDR3 DNA sequence: TGTGCCACCAGCAGAGGTCCAGCGGGAGGGATCTACGAGCAGTACTTC. This gives the protein CATSRGPAGGIYEQYF.

The chain has TRBV2 and TRBJ2-7; 10 nucleotides align to TRBD2. J was trimmed by 0 bases and V by 6 bases; bases with no gene match: 8. The CDR3 totals 16 residues. CDR1 is SNHLY and CDR2 is FYNNEI in the germline V gene. The CDR3 nucleotides read TGTGCCAGCAGGGTCATTGGGACTAGCGCCTCCTACGAGCAGTACTTC. It codes for CASRVIGTSASYEQYF.

This clone occurred once. The chain has TRBV27 and TRBJ1-5, with 7 bases lining up with TRBD1. CDR3 size: 14 residues. V was clipped by 5 bases and J by 5 bases; unmatched bases: 6. The germline V gene has CDR1 MNHEY and CDR2 SMNVEV (reference sequence). CDR3 residues: CASSPVQGHQPQHF. DNA for the CDR3: TGTGCCAGCAGTCCGGTACAGGGGCATCAGCCCCAGCATTTT.

CDR3 DNA sequence: TGTGCCAGCAGCTTGTTGGGACAGGGAGATACCGGGGAGCTGTTTTTT. Its translation is CASSLLGQGDTGELFF. This sequence joins TRBV5-6 and TRBJ2-2; 9 bases align to TRBD1. Germline V gene lookup returns CDR1 SGHDT and CDR2 YYEEEE. This CDR3 comprises 16 residues. V gave up 1 base and J gave up 5 bases; unmatched junction bases: 6.

There are a few counts of this clone. The chain links TRBV23-1 to TRBJ2-1, with 10 bases lining up with TRBD1. TRBV23-1 is flagged as an ORF with uncertain function. The V segment lost 3 bases and the J segment 4 bases; nucleotides outside the gene matches: 0. CDR3 length equals 14 residues. CDR3 nucleotides: TGCGCCAGCAGTCAGGGACAGGGGTACAATGAGCAGTTCTTC. Translation gives CASSQGQGYNEQFF.

This clone showed up just once. This chain links TRBV6-6 with TRBJ2-3, with 8 nucleotides matching TRBD1. This CDR3 contains 14 residues. Germline trimming cut 4 bases from V and 1 base from J; bases unmatched to any gene: 1. Germline V gives CDR1 MNHNY, CDR2 SVGAGI (reference sequence). CDR3 sequence (DNA): TGTGCCAGCAGTTTGACAGGGGGCACAGATACGCAGTATTTT. It translates to CASSLTGGTDTQYF.

A few counts support this clone. This rearrangement joins TRBV7-2 to TRBJ1-2; TRBD1 might be the D (5 bases). The germline gives CDR1 SGHTA, CDR2 FQGNSA. The CDR3 runs to 12 residues. V lost 3 bases, J lost 7 bases, and 9 bases lay in between. The CDR3 DNA reads as TGTGCCAGCAGCTTTTTGAGGGGTGGCTACACCTTC. Its translation is CASSFLRGGYTF.

The chain recombines TRBV5-6 with TRBJ2-2, with D tentatively TRBD1 (5 bases). The CDR3 extends over 15 amino acids. V lost 6 bases and J 3 bases, leaving 15 bases between the germline ends. Germline CDR1 is SGHDT and CDR2 is YYEEEE. This chain's CDR3 is CASTSLPRDTGELFF. The CDR3 region has the DNA TGTGCCAGCACCAGCCTCCCCAGGGACACCGGGGAGCTGTTTTTT.

The V and J genes are TRBV30 and TRBJ2-1; TRBD2 aligns across 13 bases. V lost 6 bases to trimming and J lost 6 bases; unmatched junction nucleotides: 5. CDR1 and CDR2 (germline): GTSNPN, SVGIG (reference sequence). The CDR3 consists of 14 residues. The CDR3 spells CACPGLAGSNEQFF. As DNA, the CDR3 is TGTGCCTGCCCGGGACTAGCGGGATCCAATGAGCAGTTCTTC. Combining the CDR3 with reference TRBV30 and TRBJ2-1 gives the whole variable domain SQTIHQWPATLVQPVGSPLSLECTVEGTSNPNLYWYRQAAGRGLQLLFYSVGIGQISSEVPQNLSASRPQDRQFILSSKKLLLSDSGFYLCACPGLAGSNEQFFGPGTRLTVL.

This chain connects TRBV29-1 to TRBJ1-1; D remains unclear. Trimming took off 4 bases at V and 5 bases at J, with 11 bases between the two ends. The CDR3 consists of 12 residues. CDR1 and CDR2 from the germline V gene are SQVTM and ANQGSEA. DNA of the CDR3: TGCAGCGTTGGTCCAGGAGGGACTGAAGCTTTCTTT. This translates into CSVGPGGTEAFF.

This chain links TRBV4-1 with TRBJ2-5; 7 bases align to TRBD2. V shed 3 bases and J 5 bases; nucleotides not matched to a gene: 6. The CDR3 runs 14 residues. Germline lookup yields CDR1 MGHRA and CDR2 YSYEKL. The CDR3: CASSQTAGEETQYF. Written as DNA, the CDR3 is TGCGCCAGCAGCCAGACCGCGGGAGAGGAGACCCAGTACTTC.

This clone has a handful of counts. The chain couples TRBV5-1 to TRBJ2-7, with D possibly TRBD1 on 6 matching bases. The V gene's germline CDR1 is SGHRS and CDR2 YFSETQ. V was trimmed by 2 bases and J by 2 bases, leaving 11 bases between them. The CDR3 covers 14 residues. CDR3 nucleotide sequence: TGCGCCAGCAGCTTAACTACAGGGACCTACGAGCAGTACTTC. The encoded protein is CASSLTTGTYEQYF.

The chain has TRBV6-6 and TRBJ1-5; D is uncertain. The CDR3 consists of 15 residues. From germline, CDR1 is MNHNY and CDR2 SVGAGI (reference sequence). Trimming took 0 bases from V and 5 from J, leaving 11 bases between them. As DNA, the CDR3 is TGTGCCAGCAGTTACTCAGCTACAGCTGATCAGCCCCAGCATTTT. Translating it yields CASSYSATADQPQHF.

This clone has only a few counts. The rearrangement uses TRBV29-1 and TRBJ2-7, with TRBD1 matching over 9 bases. The CDR3 loop spans 13 amino acids. With 6 bases clipped from V and 7 bases from J, the junction kept 10 bases outside the gene matches. Germline CDR1 and CDR2: SQVTM and ANQGSEA. The CDR3 loop is CSVRDRDQGEQYF. The CDR3 DNA is TGCAGCGTCCGGGACAGGGACCAAGGGGAGCAGTACTTC.

The chain is built from TRBV28 and TRBJ1-2; D might be TRBD1 (6 bases). CDR3 length: 14 residues. Per the germline V gene, CDR1 is MDHEN and CDR2 is SYDVKM. V lost 6 bases to trimming and J lost 4 bases, with 15 bases between them. CDR3 bases: TGTGCCAGCAGGCCGGGGGCTATCTTCTATGGCTACACCTTC. Encoded protein: CASRPGAIFYGYTF.

The chain carries TRBV5-1 and TRBJ2-6; TRBD1 agrees at 7 bases. This CDR3 has 17 residues. The ends lost 4 bases at V and 0 bases at J; junction bases unmatched: 7. The germline V gene has CDR1 SGHRS and CDR2 YFSETQ. The CDR3 protein is CASSPRDSYSGANVLTF. In DNA, the CDR3 is TGCGCCAGCAGCCCCAGGGACAGTTACTCTGGGGCCAACGTCCTGACTTTC.

This chain uses TRBV30 with TRBJ2-3, with D possibly TRBD2 on 5 matching bases. The CDR3 totals 14 residues. With 3 bases removed from V and 3 bases from J, the gap between germline ends came to 13 bases. Germline CDR1 is GTSNPN and CDR2 is SVGIG (reference sequence). For the CDR3, the DNA is TGTGCCTGGAGGTCGGTAGCGAAGACAGATACGCAGTATTTT. Its protein product is CAWRSVAKTDTQYF.

The V and J genes are TRBV7-2 and TRBJ2-7, with TRBD2 matching over 10 bases. Trimming cost V 5 bases and J 5 bases; bases outside gene matches: 18. From germline, CDR1 is SGHTA and CDR2 FQGNSA. The CDR3 loop spans 18 amino acids. The CDR3 DNA is TGTGCCAGCAGCCCTGTCAGGGGCTCTAGCGGGAGTTTCGACGAGCAGTACTTC. It yields the protein CASSPVRGSSGSFDEQYF.

This clone was found a few times. The V gene is TRBV5-1, the J gene TRBJ2-3, with no clear D. The CDR3 has 14 residues. V was cut by 0 bases and J by 4 bases, with 9 bases left in between. The V gene's germline CDR1 is SGHRS and CDR2 YFSETQ. The DNA for the CDR3 is TGCGCCAGCAGCTTGGCTGGACCACCAGATACGCAGTATTTT. This gives the protein CASSLAGPPDTQYF.

This clone has a handful of counts. The rearrangement joins TRBV7-9 to TRBJ2-1, with D possibly TRBD2 on 5 matching bases. CDR1 is SEHNR, CDR2 FQNEAQ, per germline (reference sequence). This CDR3 has 13 residues. Trimming removed 0 bases from V and 9 bases from J, with 9 bases in between. The CDR3 sequence is CASSLAEAGEQFF. The CDR3 DNA follows: TGTGCCAGCAGCTTAGCGGAGGCCGGTGAGCAGTTCTTC.

With regard to this clone: The same CDR3 arises from other DNA sequences in this sample as well. The chain combines TRBV30 with TRBJ1-2; no reliable D call. Trimming took 3 bases from V and 2 from J, leaving 7 bases between them. The germline gives CDR1 GTSNPN, CDR2 SVGIG (reference sequence). The CDR3 loop spans 12 amino acids. This chain's CDR3 is CAWSIGNYGYTF. The CDR3 nucleotides are TGTGCCTGGAGCATTGGAAACTATGGCTACACCTTC.

This clone was observed a few times. This rearrangement joins TRBV29-1 to TRBJ2-1; no reliable D call. CDR1 and CDR2 (germline): SQVTM, ANQGSEA. The V end was cut by 6 bases, the J end by 6 bases, with 9 bases between. This CDR3 contains 11 residues. The CDR3 DNA reads TGCAGCGTAAAACATGTCAATGAGCAGTTCTTC. Its translation: CSVKHVNEQFF.

This clone was counted a few times. The V call is TRBV29-1, the J call TRBJ2-7; no definite D call. Germline assignment: CDR1 SQVTM and CDR2 ANQGSEA. The CDR3 is 13 amino acids. V was clipped by 4 bases and J by 2 bases, with 12 bases between them. The CDR3 loop reads CSVAQTGTYEQYF. CDR3 nucleotides: TGCAGCGTTGCCCAGACCGGAACCTACGAGCAGTACTTC.